This T cell receptor (beta chain) appears in the sequencing data of a study of vaccination effects on CD4 cells after COVID-19. Worth noting for this clone: Its target is not known.

TCRdb keeps only in-frame clones here, not all; method: immunoSEQ multiplex PCR. The repertoire holds tens of thousands of clones, around 81% seen once, with more than 1% in the top ten. CD4+ T cells specific for antigen were expanded with viral peptide pools by the ViraFEST assay before sequencing. CD4+ T cells were isolated after 10 days of culture. The participants, recipients of two vaccine doses, got either BNT162b2 or mRNA-1273. The sequence came from a human donor who received a COVID-19 vaccine. The sequencing here drew on CD4+ T cells from PBMCs cultured with HCoV-229E spike peptides, taken after COVID-19 vaccination.

CDR3 in DNA: TGCGCCAGCAGCCAAGATGGGGCAGGGGGCATCACTGAAGCTTTCTTT. Residues: CASSQDGAGGITEAFF. The chain recombines TRBV4-1 with TRBJ1-1, with 8 bases that match TRBD1. The CDR3 consists of 16 residues. J was trimmed by 4 bases and V by 0 bases; bases with no gene match: 7. CDR1 is MGHRA and CDR2 is YSYEKL in the germline V gene.